The clone carrying this TCR beta chain was counted between two and nine times. What it binds is not known. Possible read error: a much larger clone is one base away. Samples came from axillary lymph nodes draining the breast cancer. These data belong to a study of breast tumors, draining lymph nodes, adjacent tissues. General study points: Most tumor T cells seemingly derive from lymph node, then expand in tumor.

The CDR3 length is 12 residues. Germline assignment: CDR1 DFQATT and CDR2 SNEGSKA (reference sequence). The V end lost 2 bases, the J end lost 13 bases, and 17 bases lay between the germline ends. In TCRdb, the multiplex PCR reads were re-called with MiXCR into one record per CDR3 protein. The sample records 200,000 to 250,000 distinct CDR3 sequences, less than 45% being singletons. The genes are TRBV20-1 and TRBJ1-2; D uncertain. The TCR comes from a female donor with breast cancer. Some clones in this sample may be carry-over from other donors' samples. The sample was axillary lymph node tissue. The CDR3: CSARKGQQPTTF. The CDR3 DNA follows: TGCAGTGCTAGAAAAGGGCAACAACCGACCACCTTC.